The TCR beta chain described here comes from a study of blood T cells in healthy people across ages. Overall study results and limits: With age, beta diversity per million T cells declined roughly linearly, significantly by roughly 40. For the donors, CMV status was unknown and possibly confounded expanded clonotype changes.

On this clonotype: The antigen remains undetermined.

Together with a sample-barcoded 5' primer, a J-beta primer mix was included in a second PCR lasting about 6 to 11 cycles. CDR3-containing paired-end reads numbering at least 2.5 million came from each sample. TCRdb redid the calling of the 5' RACE reads with MiXCR, one entry per CDR3 protein. The sample yields around 1,000,000 distinct CDR3 sequences, about 23% seen once. Trimming stripped 8 bases from V and 2 bases from J, with 1 base between. Germline assignment: CDR1 MNHEY and CDR2 SVGAGI. The CDR3 contains 9 residues. Peripheral blood samples of around 9.5 milliliters were drawn from each donor. These data are also associated with another study on T cells of mothers and their children.

The rearrangement uses TRBV6-5 and TRBJ2-7; D is unclear. The sequencing input was blood. This clonotype was sampled from a girl aged 2-10 years in good health. For the CDR3, the DNA is TGTGCCAGCCCCTACGAGCAGTACTTC. This sequence encodes CASPYEQYF.